Listed below are T cell receptor beta chains from one sample, sequenced in a study of blood T cell repertoires in COVID-19. Profiling relied on immunoSEQ multiplex PCR, and the TCRdb table lists in-frame clones only, not all of them. The table includes around 100,000 clones, 85% detected once. The source material was peripheral blood. These receptor sequences come from a man in his fifties with active or convalescent COVID-19. Each CDR3 is given with its conserved first and last residue. Fields, in order: V gene, D gene, J gene, clone size, CDR3 DNA, CDR3 protein. The D gene is left open where the match is weak. Clone size, where shown, is once, few, many, or a class for clones that have expanded.

>TRBV18|.|TRBJ1-2|few
TGTGCCAGCTCACCACCTGTGGGAGCTAACTATGGCTACACCTTC
CASSPPVGANYGYTF
>TRBV29-1|.|TRBJ2-3|.
TGCAGCGTTGAAGGGACTCAAGAGGAGTATTTT
CSVEGTQEEYF
>TRBV29-1|TRBD2|TRBJ2-1|.
TGCAGCGTTGAAAGGGGACTAGCGGGAGATTACTACAATGAGCAGTTCTTC
CSVERGLAGDYYNEQFF
>TRBV5-1|.|TRBJ2-3|.
TGCGCCAGCAGCTTGACCTACAGGGTGCCCAGCACAGATACGCAGTATTTT
CASSLTYRVPSTDTQYF
>TRBV2|.|TRBJ2-5|.
TGTGCCAGCAGGCCGACAGGAAAAGAGACCCAGTACTTC
CASRPTGKETQYF
>TRBV7-9|.|TRBJ1-2|.
TGTGCCAGCAGCTCATCCCCACGGTTCGGCTACACCTTC
CASSSSPRFGYTF
>TRBV27|.|TRBJ1-2|.
TGTGCCAGCAGCACCCGGGAGGGTGATGGCTACACCTTC
CASSTREGDGYTF
>TRBV7-9|.|TRBJ2-1|.
TGTGCCAGCAGCTGGGGGGACGGGACGAACAATGAGCAGTTCTTC
CASSWGDGTNNEQFF
>TRBV5-1|.|TRBJ1-1|.
TGCGCCAGCAGCTTGGGTAGGCGGCCGAACACTGAAGCTTTCTTT
CASSLGRRPNTEAFF
>TRBV2|.|TRBJ2-1|.
TGTGCCAGCAGTGATTCCCCGGGAAGAGGAAATGAGCAGTTCTTC
CASSDSPGRGNEQFF